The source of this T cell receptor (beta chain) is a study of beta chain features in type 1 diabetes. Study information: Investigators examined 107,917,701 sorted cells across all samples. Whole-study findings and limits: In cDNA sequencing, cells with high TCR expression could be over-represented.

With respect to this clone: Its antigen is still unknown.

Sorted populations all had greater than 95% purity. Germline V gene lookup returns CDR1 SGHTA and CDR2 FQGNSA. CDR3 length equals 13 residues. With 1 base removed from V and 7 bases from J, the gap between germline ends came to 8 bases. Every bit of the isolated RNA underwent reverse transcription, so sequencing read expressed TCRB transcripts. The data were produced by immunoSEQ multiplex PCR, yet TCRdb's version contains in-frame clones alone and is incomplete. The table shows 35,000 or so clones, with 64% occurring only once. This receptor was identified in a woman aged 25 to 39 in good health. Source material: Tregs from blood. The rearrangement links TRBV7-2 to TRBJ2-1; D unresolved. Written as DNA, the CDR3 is TGTGCCAGCAGCTTAGTACAGCTGAATGAGCAGTTCTTC. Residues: CASSLVQLNEQFF.